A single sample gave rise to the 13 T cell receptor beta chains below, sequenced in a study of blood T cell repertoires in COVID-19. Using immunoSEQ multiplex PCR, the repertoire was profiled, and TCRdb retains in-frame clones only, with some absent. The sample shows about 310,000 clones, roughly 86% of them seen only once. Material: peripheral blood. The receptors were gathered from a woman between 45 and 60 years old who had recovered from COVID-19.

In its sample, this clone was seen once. Here the CDR3 DNA reads TGTGCCAGCGAACCCGGGGGATTCACTGAAGCTTTCTTT. Translation gives CASEPGGFTEAFF. The J gene is TRBJ1-1, the V gene TRBV28; TRBD1 might be the D (5 bases). Germline CDR1 reads MDHEN; CDR2 reads SYDVKM. Trimming took 8 bases from V and 4 from J, leaving 14 bases between them. The CDR3 covers 13 residues.

CDR3 nucleotides: TGTGCCAGCAGCCAAGGGAGGGAGCAGTACTTC. As protein: CASSQGREQYF. The chain carries TRBV3-1 (or the pseudogene TRBV3-2) and TRBJ2-7, with a weak D call TRBD2 (5 bases). Germline CDR1 LGHDT, CDR2 YNNKEL (reference sequence). The V end lost 1 base, the J end lost 7 bases, and 5 bases lay between the germline ends. The CDR3 covers 11 residues.

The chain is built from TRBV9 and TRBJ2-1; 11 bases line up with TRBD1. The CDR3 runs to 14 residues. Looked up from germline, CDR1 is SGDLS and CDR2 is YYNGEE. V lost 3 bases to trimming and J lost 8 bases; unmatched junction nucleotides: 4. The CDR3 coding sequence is TGTGCCAGCAGCGCGGGACAGGGGGGGGATGAGCAGTTCTTC. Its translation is CASSAGQGGDEQFF.

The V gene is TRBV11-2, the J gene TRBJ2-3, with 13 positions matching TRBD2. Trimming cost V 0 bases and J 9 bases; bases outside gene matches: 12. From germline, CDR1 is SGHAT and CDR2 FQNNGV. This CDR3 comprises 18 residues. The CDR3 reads CASSLEGGLAGPLATQYF. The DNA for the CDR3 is TGTGCCAGCAGCTTAGAGGGGGGACTAGCGGGACCCTTAGCGACGCAGTATTTT.

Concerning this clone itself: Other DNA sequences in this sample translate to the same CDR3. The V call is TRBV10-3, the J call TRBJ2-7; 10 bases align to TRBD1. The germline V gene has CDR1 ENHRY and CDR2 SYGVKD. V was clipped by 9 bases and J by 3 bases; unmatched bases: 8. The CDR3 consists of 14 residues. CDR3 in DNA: TGTGCCATATCACCGGGACAGGGGAGCTACGAGCAGTACTTC. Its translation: CAISPGQGSYEQYF.

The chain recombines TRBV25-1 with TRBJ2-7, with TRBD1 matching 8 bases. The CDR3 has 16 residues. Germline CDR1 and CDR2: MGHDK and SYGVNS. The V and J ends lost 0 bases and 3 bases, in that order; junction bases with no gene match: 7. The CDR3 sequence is CASSEYGGQGNYEQYF. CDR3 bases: TGTGCCAGCAGTGAATATGGTGGACAGGGAAACTACGAGCAGTACTTC.

CDR3 residues: CAVRTSGEAYEQYF. DNA for the CDR3: TGTGCCGTCCGGACTAGCGGAGAGGCCTACGAGCAGTACTTC. The chain combines TRBV10-3 with TRBJ2-7, with 10 bases that match TRBD2. V was pared by 11 bases and J by 2 bases, with 9 bases of the junction left unmatched. The CDR3 runs to 14 residues. Germline V gives CDR1 ENHRY, CDR2 SYGVKD.

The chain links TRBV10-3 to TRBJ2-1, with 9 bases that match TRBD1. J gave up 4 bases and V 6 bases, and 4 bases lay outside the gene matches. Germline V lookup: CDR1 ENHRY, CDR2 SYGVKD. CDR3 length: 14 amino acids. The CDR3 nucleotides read TGTGCCATCAGGGGACAGGGTCTATACAATGAGCAGTTCTTC. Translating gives CAIRGQGLYNEQFF.

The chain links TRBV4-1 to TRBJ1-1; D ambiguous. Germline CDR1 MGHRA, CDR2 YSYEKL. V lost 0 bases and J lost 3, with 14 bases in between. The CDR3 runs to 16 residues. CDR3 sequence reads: CASSQDLFSGDTEAFF. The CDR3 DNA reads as TGCGCCAGCAGCCAAGATCTGTTTAGCGGGGACACTGAAGCTTTCTTT.

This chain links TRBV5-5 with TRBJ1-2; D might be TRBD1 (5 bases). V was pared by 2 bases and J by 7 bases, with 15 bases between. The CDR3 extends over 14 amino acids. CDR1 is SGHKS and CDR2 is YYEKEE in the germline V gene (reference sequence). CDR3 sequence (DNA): TGTGCCAGCAGCTTCCAGGGCAAGCCCGGTGGCTACACCTTC. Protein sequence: CASSFQGKPGGYTF.

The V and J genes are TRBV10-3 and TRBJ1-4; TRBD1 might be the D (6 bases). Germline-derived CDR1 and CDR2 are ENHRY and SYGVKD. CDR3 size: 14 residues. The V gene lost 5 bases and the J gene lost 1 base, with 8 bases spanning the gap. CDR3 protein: CAISSGETNEKLFF. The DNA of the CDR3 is TGTGCCATCAGTTCAGGGGAAACTAATGAAAAACTGTTTTTT.

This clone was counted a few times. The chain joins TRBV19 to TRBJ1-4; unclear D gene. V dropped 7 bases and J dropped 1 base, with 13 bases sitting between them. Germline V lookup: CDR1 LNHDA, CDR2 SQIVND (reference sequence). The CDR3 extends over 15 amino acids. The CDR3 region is CASNRGEVTNEKLFF. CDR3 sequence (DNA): TGTGCCAGTAACCGGGGAGAAGTAACTAATGAAAAACTGTTTTTT.

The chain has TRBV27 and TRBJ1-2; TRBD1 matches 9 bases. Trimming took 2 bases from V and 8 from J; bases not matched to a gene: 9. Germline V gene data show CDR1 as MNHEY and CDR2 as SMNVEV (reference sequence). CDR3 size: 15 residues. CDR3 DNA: TGTGCCAGCAGTTTAACAGGGGGCTCTTCGTACGGCTACACCTTC. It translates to CASSLTGGSSYGYTF.